This is a list of T cell receptor beta chains from one sample in a study of T cell responses to AZD1222 COVID-19 vaccine. Only in-frame clones appear in the TCRdb table, and some are missing; sequencing was by immunoSEQ multiplex PCR. The sample contains nearly 110,000 clones, roughly 90% of which appear only once. The input for sequencing was peripheral blood, taken on day 0 of AZD1222 vaccination. The receptor source for this set is an adult in good health. The CDR3 runs from the conserved cysteine through the conserved F or W. The D gene is left open where the match is weak.

TRBD1	TRBV9	TRBJ1-1	CASSPGTEVFF	TGTGCCAGCAGCCCGGGGACAGAGGTTTTCTTT
NA	TRBV7-9	TRBJ2-5	CASSSGVLAYEETQYF	TGTGCCAGCAGCTCTGGGGTCCTAGCGTATGAGGAGACCCAGTACTTC
NA	TRBV28	TRBJ1-1	CASTFSTEAFF	TGTGCCAGCACCTTTAGCACTGAAGCTTTCTTT
NA	TRBV6-5	TRBJ1-5	CASRQVNNQPQHF	TGTGCCAGCAGACAGGTTAACAATCAGCCCCAGCATTTT
NA	TRBV9	TRBJ1-2	CASSVALGNENNYGYTF	TGTGCCAGCAGCGTAGCTCTGGGGAACGAGAATAACTATGGCTACACCTTC
NA	TRBV6-5	TRBJ2-1	CASSRQAPNEQFF	TGTGCCAGCAGCCGCCAAGCCCCCAATGAGCAGTTCTTC
NA	TRBV4-2	TRBJ2-1	CASSQDKTAYNEQFF	TGTGCCAGCAGCCAAGATAAAACAGCCTACAATGAGCAGTTCTTC
TRBD2	TRBV6-5	TRBJ2-7	CASSYSGLAEPYEQYF	TGTGCCAGCAGTTACTCGGGGCTAGCGGAACCCTACGAGCAGTACTTC
NA	TRBV14	TRBJ1-1	CASSQTQNTEAFF	TGTGCCAGCAGCCAAACACAAAACACTGAAGCTTTCTTT
NA	TRBV5-5	TRBJ1-6	CASSLVQRADSPLHF	TGTGCCAGCAGCTTGGTCCAGAGGGCTGATTCACCCCTCCACTTT
TRBD1	TRBV28	TRBJ1-4	CASSTGTGLATNEKLFF	TGTGCCAGCAGTACTGGGACAGGGTTGGCAACTAATGAAAAACTGTTTTTT
TRBD2	TRBV14	TRBJ2-1	CASSPVREGLGNEQFF	TGTGCCAGCAGCCCCGTGCGGGAGGGCCTCGGCAATGAGCAGTTCTTC
NA	TRBV3-1/TRBV3-2	TRBJ1-1	CASSQGMGSEAFF	TGTGCCAGCAGCCAAGGCATGGGGTCTGAAGCTTTCTTT
NA	TRBV9	TRBJ1-3	CASSMDGFSGNTIYF	TGTGCCAGCAGCATGGACGGCTTCTCTGGAAACACCATATATTTT
TRBD2	TRBV4-2	TRBJ2-1	CASSQVLADYNEQFF	TGTGCCAGCAGCCAAGTTCTAGCGGACTACAATGAGCAGTTCTTC
TRBD2	TRBV5-1	TRBJ2-1	CASSLAGGTSGSNEQFF	TGCGCCAGCAGCTTGGCCGGGGGGACTAGCGGCTCCAATGAGCAGTTCTTC
NA	TRBV7-9	TRBJ1-2	CASSLDTATSYGYTF	TGTGCCAGCAGCTTAGATACAGCCACCTCCTATGGCTACACCTTC
NA	TRBV6-5	TRBJ1-6	CASSYSPNSPLHF	TGTGCCAGCAGTTACTCCCCAAATTCACCCCTCCACTTT
NA	TRBV6-5	TRBJ1-1	CASSYSKGIGAEAFF	TGTGCCAGCAGTTACTCGAAGGGGATAGGGGCTGAAGCTTTCTTT
NA	TRBV7-3	TRBJ1-1	CASSLMGRGANTEAFF	TGTGCCAGCAGCTTAATGGGGAGGGGTGCGAACACTGAAGCTTTCTTT
NA	TRBV4-1	TRBJ1-2	CASSQGDSLYGYTF	TGCGCCAGCAGCCAAGGTGACAGTCTCTATGGCTACACCTTC
TRBD1	TRBV24-1	TRBJ2-5	CATSDRDRGLGQETQYF	TGTGCCACCAGTGATCGAGACAGGGGGTTGGGCCAAGAGACCCAGTACTTC
NA	TRBV6-5	TRBJ1-6	CASSEGSYNSPLHF	TGTGCCAGCAGCGAGGGCTCCTATAATTCACCCCTCCACTTT
NA	TRBV18	TRBJ1-5	CASSPPGIGSNQPQHF	TGTGCCAGCTCACCACCTGGGATAGGTAGCAATCAGCCCCAGCATTTT
NA	TRBV19	TRBJ1-1	CASNDRVTEAFF	TGTGCCAGTAACGATAGGGTCACTGAAGCTTTCTTT
NA	TRBV7-8	TRBJ2-1	CASSSTRNNEQFF	TGTGCCAGCAGCTCTACTCGGAACAATGAGCAGTTCTTC
NA	TRBV28	TRBJ1-4	CASNIDPGAGGKLFF	TGTGCCAGCAATATAGACCCGGGGGCGGGAGGAAAACTGTTTTTT
NA	TRBV7-8	TRBJ2-7	CASSLRGIWDEQYF	TGTGCCAGCAGCTTGAGGGGGATCTGGGACGAGCAGTACTTC
NA	TRBV14	TRBJ2-5	CASSQDKGSVAAQETQYF	TGTGCCAGCAGCCAAGATAAGGGGTCAGTAGCGGCCCAAGAGACCCAGTACTTC
NA	TRBV6-1	TRBJ1-6	CASSDGHGNSPLHF	TGTGCCAGCAGTGACGGACACGGAAATTCACCCCTCCACTTT
TRBD2	TRBV6-1	TRBJ2-1	CASSEVAGGGANEQFF	TGTGCCAGCAGTGAAGTCGCGGGAGGGGGGGCAAATGAGCAGTTCTTC
NA	TRBV6-6	TRBJ1-3	CASSQDDFGNTIYF	TGTGCCAGCAGTCAGGACGATTTTGGAAACACCATATATTTT
NA	TRBV7-3	TRBJ2-3	CASSPRRGGTDTQYF	TGTGCCAGCAGCCCAAGAAGAGGGGGCACAGATACGCAGTATTTT
NA	TRBV9	TRBJ2-1	CASSQAGYNEQFF	TGTGCCAGCTCCCAAGCAGGCTACAATGAGCAGTTCTTC
NA	TRBV9	TRBJ2-3	CASSVGDTQYF	TGTGCCAGCAGCGTAGGGGATACGCAGTATTTT
NA	TRBV6-5	TRBJ2-1	CASSYRSSYNEQFF	TGTGCCAGCAGTTACCGGAGCTCCTACAATGAGCAGTTCTTC
NA	TRBV28	TRBJ1-6	CASSPARAALNSPLHF	TGTGCCAGCAGTCCCGCCCGGGCAGCATTAAATTCACCCCTCCACTTT
NA	TRBV15	TRBJ2-7	CATSTALGASYEQYF	TGTGCCACCAGCACGGCTCTTGGGGCTTCCTACGAGCAGTACTTC
NA	TRBV7-6	TRBJ2-1	CASSSPKGGGTSPYNEQFF	TGTGCCAGCAGCTCCCCCAAAGGGGGCGGGACTTCTCCCTACAATGAGCAGTTCTTC
NA	TRBV27	TRBJ2-1	CASSSGASAYNEQFF	TGTGCCAGCAGCTCGGGGGCGAGCGCCTACAATGAGCAGTTCTTC
TRBD2	TRBV25-1	TRBJ2-3	CASSDGLAGGDTQYF	TGTGCCAGCAGTGACGGCCTAGCGGGAGGAGATACGCAGTATTTT
TRBD1	TRBV19	TRBJ2-7	CASSWTGEYEQYF	TGTGCCAGTAGCTGGACAGGGGAGTACGAGCAGTACTTC
NA	TRBV10-3	TRBJ2-6	CATKTGTLSGANVLTF	TGTGCCACTAAGACAGGAACCCTCTCTGGGGCCAACGTCCTGACTTTC
TRBD1	TRBV18	TRBJ1-2	CASSPPDRDGYGYTF	TGTGCCAGCTCACCACCGGACAGGGACGGGTATGGCTACACCTTC
TRBD1	TRBV4-1	TRBJ1-4	CASSLSGQYNEKLFF	TGCGCCAGCAGCCTGTCGGGACAGTATAATGAAAAACTGTTTTTT
NA	TRBV3-1/TRBV3-2	TRBJ2-3	CASSLSTDTQYF	TGTGCCAGCAGCCTAAGCACAGATACGCAGTATTTT